Following are 30 T cell receptor beta chains from one sample sequenced in a study of cytomegalovirus exposure and HLA in healthy donors. PCR employed 60 Vbeta and 13 Jbeta primers. The data were produced by immunoSEQ multiplex PCR, yet TCRdb's version contains in-frame clones alone and is incomplete. The data contain approximately 110,000 clones, 65% to 80% of them singletons. What was sequenced was PBMCs. These receptors were collected from a woman in her forties in good health and CMV-seronegative.

This sequence joins TRBV27 and TRBJ2-2, with D possibly TRBD1 on 6 matching bases. Germline assignment: CDR1 MNHEY and CDR2 SMNVEV (reference sequence). CDR3 size: 15 residues. V was shortened by 7 bases and J by 1 base, with 13 bases between the two germline ends. CDR3 loop: CASMTVQGNTGELFF. The CDR3 region has the DNA TGTGCCAGCATGACCGTACAGGGGAACACCGGGGAGCTGTTTTTT.

V usage is TRBV30 and J usage is TRBJ1-1; the D gene is possibly TRBD1 (5 bases). Trimming cost V 2 bases and J 0 bases, with 10 bases left between them. CDR1 is GTSNPN and CDR2 is SVGIG in the germline V gene (reference sequence). The CDR3 consists of 14 residues. The chain's CDR3 is CAWSQGSMNTEAFF. In DNA, the CDR3 is TGTGCCTGGAGTCAGGGATCGATGAACACTGAAGCTTTCTTT.

A few counts support this clone. V usage is TRBV5-1 and J usage is TRBJ2-7; 9 nucleotides agree with TRBD2. CDR3 length equals 16 residues. CDR1 and CDR2 (germline): SGHRS, YFSETQ. V shed 7 bases and J 3 bases; nucleotides not matched to a gene: 14. CDR3 amino acids: CASRGTSGQSDYEQYF. The CDR3 coding sequence is TGCGCCAGCCGGGGAACTAGCGGGCAAAGCGACTACGAGCAGTACTTC.

J is TRBJ1-5 and V is TRBV2; D remains ambiguous. The V end was cut by 5 bases, the J end by 7 bases, with 9 bases between. Germline loops: CDR1 SNHLY, CDR2 FYNNEI. This CDR3 region has 12 residues. The CDR3 region has the DNA TGTGCCAGCAGTTATGAGTTGCAGCCCCAGCATTTT. This encodes CASSYELQPQHF.

The rearrangement uses TRBV6-5 and TRBJ1-2; possibly TRBD1 for D (5 bases). With 0 bases removed from V and 5 bases from J, the gap between germline ends came to 16 bases. From germline, CDR1 is MNHEY and CDR2 SVGAGI. The CDR3 has 16 amino acids. The CDR3 spells CASSYSLHRTLYGYTF. DNA for the CDR3: TGTGCCAGCAGTTACTCCCTTCACAGGACCCTGTATGGCTACACCTTC.

This chain's CDR3 is CASSYVSGQTNSPLHF. CDR3 nucleotide sequence: TGTGCCAGCAGTTACGTTTCGGGACAAACTAATTCACCCCTCCACTTT. V is TRBV6-5 and J is TRBJ1-6; D possibly corresponds to TRBD1 (6 bases). This CDR3 is 16 amino acids long. The germline V gene has CDR1 MNHEY and CDR2 SVGAGI. The germline V and J ends were trimmed by 2 bases and 6 bases, with 14 bases remaining between them.

The V call is TRBV30, the J call TRBJ1-3; 7 nucleotides agree with TRBD1. Unmatched junction bases numbered 2, after V lost 5 bases and J lost 1 base. CDR1 is GTSNPN and CDR2 is SVGIG in the germline V gene (reference sequence). This CDR3 comprises 13 residues. CDR3 nucleotides: TGTGCCTGGCAGACAGGGTCTGGAAACACCATATATTTT. Translation gives CAWQTGSGNTIYF. Together with reference TRBV30 and TRBJ1-3, the CDR3 gives the full variable domain: SQTIHQWPATLVQPVGSPLSLECTVEGTSNPNLYWYRQAAGRGLQLLFYSVGIGQISSEVPQNLSASRPQDRQFILSSKKLLLSDSGFYLCAWQTGSGNTIYFGEGSWLTVV.

The count of this clone is one. The genes are TRBV7-8 and TRBJ1-1; possibly TRBD1 for D (6 bases). This CDR3 region has 14 residues. Trimming stripped 5 bases from V and 5 bases from J, with 15 bases between. Germline loops: CDR1 SGHVS, CDR2 FQNEAQ. The DNA of the CDR3 is TGTGCCAGCAGCCCCGGGCGGGGGGCGACTGAAGCTTTCTTT. It specifies CASSPGRGATEAFF. Complete variable domain (other parts from reference TRBV7-8 and TRBJ1-1): GAGVSQSPRYKVAKRGQDVALRCDPISGHVSLFWYQQALGQGPEFLTYFQNEAQLDKSGLPSDRFFAERPEGSVSTLKIQRTQQEDSAVYLCASSPGRGATEAFFGQGTRLTVV.

In its sample, this clone was seen once. The chain uses TRBV4-1 and TRBJ1-2; D is uncertain. CDR1 and CDR2 (germline): MGHRA, YSYEKL. CDR3 length equals 15 residues. Trimming pared 1 base from V and 4 bases from J, leaving 13 bases between. The CDR3 loop reads CASSQVAATSYGYTF. The CDR3 DNA is TGCGCCAGCAGCCAAGTAGCCGCCACCAGCTATGGCTACACCTTC.

The rearrangement links TRBV4-1 to TRBJ2-1; TRBD1 is a possible D gene (6 bases). With 0 bases removed from V and 6 bases from J, the gap between germline ends came to 21 bases. Germline V lookup: CDR1 MGHRA, CDR2 YSYEKL. The CDR3 totals 18 residues. The CDR3 bases are TGCGCCAGCAGCCAAGATATTGGTTGGGGGCGATCGAGCAATGAGCAGTTCTTC. It codes for CASSQDIGWGRSSNEQFF.

J is TRBJ2-5 and V is TRBV5-6, with 9 bases that match TRBD1. Germline V gene data show CDR1 as SGHDT and CDR2 as YYEEEE. V gave up 1 base and J gave up 5 bases; unmatched junction bases: 12. The CDR3 runs to 17 residues. The CDR3 DNA reads TGTGCCAGCAGCTTGCAACTTGGGACAGGGTCGGTCGAGACCCAGTACTTC. It encodes CASSLQLGTGSVETQYF.

The chain is built from TRBV19 and TRBJ1-2; TRBD1 might be the D (6 bases). The V end lost 2 bases, the J end lost 7 bases, and 14 bases lay between the germline ends. The CDR3 loop spans 14 amino acids. CDR1 is LNHDA, CDR2 SQIVND, per germline (reference sequence). CDR3 DNA: TGTGCCAGTAGTATAACCGTACAGGGCGTTGGCTACACCTTC. It translates to CASSITVQGVGYTF.

This chain connects TRBV18 to TRBJ1-5; TRBD1 matches at 9 bases. CDR1 is KGHSH, CDR2 LQKENI, per germline. V lost 3 bases and J lost 4; bases outside the gene matches: 1. The CDR3 has 14 residues. The CDR3 reads CASSPGTGNQPQHF. In nucleotides, the CDR3 is TGTGCCAGCTCACCCGGGACAGGGAATCAGCCCCAGCATTTT.

This rearrangement joins TRBV6-6 to TRBJ1-1; no firm D call. CDR1 is MNHNY and CDR2 is SVGAGI in the germline V gene (reference sequence). V was pared by 2 bases and J by 1 base, with 11 bases between. The CDR3 extends over 15 amino acids. The CDR3 spells CASSYHSGGNTEAFF. CDR3 bases: TGTGCCAGCAGTTACCACAGCGGAGGGAACACTGAAGCTTTCTTT.

This clone was seen a handful of times. The genes are TRBV4-1 and TRBJ2-7; 10 bases line up with TRBD2. Germline trimming cut 0 bases from V and 5 bases from J; bases unmatched to any gene: 13. The CDR3 totals 18 residues. Per germline, CDR1 MGHRA and CDR2 YSYEKL. The CDR3 coding sequence is TGCGCCAGCAGCCAAGATCGTCTAGCGGGAGTGGCCGTCCACGAGCAGTACTTC. Translating gives CASSQDRLAGVAVHEQYF.

V gene TRBV6-5 combines with J gene TRBJ1-6; D is possibly TRBD1 (6 bases). The V end was cut by 5 bases, the J end by 10 bases, with 12 bases between. This CDR3 is built from 13 residues. The germline V gene encodes CDR1 MNHEY and CDR2 SVGAGI. The CDR3 sequence is CASSRTVNSPLHF. Here the CDR3 DNA reads TGTGCCAGCAGTCGGACAGTCAACTCACCCCTCCACTTT.

This sequence joins TRBV7-8 and TRBJ1-1; D may be TRBD1 (5 bases). Per the germline V gene, CDR1 is SGHVS and CDR2 is FQNEAQ. The CDR3 sequence is 14 residues long. The germline V and J ends were trimmed by 5 bases and 2 bases, with 12 bases remaining between them. For the CDR3, the DNA is TGTGCCAGCAGCCACCATCAGGGTAACACTGAAGCTTTCTTT. This gives the protein CASSHHQGNTEAFF.

This clone was counted a single time. The chain employs TRBV9 and TRBJ2-7; possibly TRBD2 for D (5 bases). Trimming took off 7 bases at V and 3 bases at J, with 14 bases between the two ends. The CDR3 extends over 13 amino acids. Per the germline V gene, CDR1 is SGDLS and CDR2 is YYNGEE. The CDR3 reads CASSRTGGYEQYF. The CDR3 DNA follows: TGTGCCAGCTCACGGACCGGAGGCTACGAGCAGTACTTC.

The chain links TRBV19 to TRBJ1-5; tentative D call: TRBD1 (6 bases). V lost 3 bases and J 5 bases, leaving 20 bases between the germline ends. This CDR3 is built from 17 residues. Germline values: CDR1 LNHDA, CDR2 SQIVND (reference sequence). CDR3 in DNA: TGTGCCAGTAGTATGAGGACAGCAAGGGTGCTTGATCAGCCCCAGCATTTT. Protein sequence: CASSMRTARVLDQPQHF.

The genes are TRBV15 and TRBJ1-5, with D uncertain. The CDR3 has 16 amino acids. CDR1 and CDR2 (germline): LNHNV, YYDKDF (reference sequence). The V end was cut by 1 base, the J end by 1 base, with 11 bases between. DNA for the CDR3: TGTGCCACCAGCAGAGCCGGAGGAGGGAGCAATCAGCCCCAGCATTTT. Its protein product is CATSRAGGGSNQPQHF.

In its sample, this clone was seen a few times. The chain couples TRBV13 to TRBJ1-2, with 8 bases identical to TRBD1. The CDR3 runs to 14 residues. CDR1 PRHDT and CDR2 FYEKMQ come from the germline V gene (reference sequence). Trimming at V came to 4 bases and at J to 5 bases, leaving 6 bases not matched to a gene. CDR3 sequence (DNA): TGTGCCAGCAGCTCTTTGACAGGGGCTTATGGCTACACCTTC. Protein product: CASSSLTGAYGYTF.

The chain uses TRBV9 and TRBJ2-1; 10 bases fit TRBD2. The germline V gene encodes CDR1 SGDLS and CDR2 YYNGEE. The CDR3 has 15 residues. Trimming took 4 bases from V and 4 from J; bases not matched to a gene: 5. The CDR3 protein is CASSFTSGIYNEQFF. CDR3 nucleotides: TGTGCCAGCAGCTTTACTAGCGGGATATACAATGAGCAGTTCTTC.

This chain links TRBV30 with TRBJ1-2; TRBD1 aligns across 7 bases. This CDR3 comprises 14 residues. The V and J ends lost 7 bases and 5 bases, in that order; junction bases with no gene match: 13. The germline V gene has CDR1 GTSNPN and CDR2 SVGIG (reference sequence). Here the CDR3 DNA reads TGTGCCTACGATAGAACAGGGGACTGGTATGGCTACACCTTC. The encoded protein is CAYDRTGDWYGYTF.

The CDR3 DNA reads as TGTGCCAGCAGCCCAGGACAGGGCCTCTTTCAAGAGACCCAGTACTTC. It is translated as CASSPGQGLFQETQYF. V and J are TRBV28 and TRBJ2-5, with 8 bases fitting TRBD1. The germline CDR1 and CDR2 sequences are MDHEN and SYDVKM. This CDR3 region has 16 residues. The V gene end was trimmed by 6 bases and the J gene end by 2 bases; junction bases not matched to a gene: 11.

The chain is built from TRBV28 and TRBJ2-7; 11 positions agree with TRBD2. The CDR3 consists of 15 residues. V lost 4 bases, J lost 1 base, and 3 bases stayed unmatched. Germline V gives CDR1 MDHEN, CDR2 SYDVKM. CDR3 DNA: TGTGCCAGCAGTTACTCTAGCGGGAGGTCCTACGAGCAGTACTTC. Protein product: CASSYSSGRSYEQYF.

This clone appeared a few times. V and J are TRBV9 and TRBJ2-7; TRBD1 matches 7 bases. This CDR3 has 15 amino acids. CDR1 SGDLS and CDR2 YYNGEE come from the germline V gene. The J segment lost 7 bases and the V segment lost 0 bases, leaving 10 bases of the junction unmatched. CDR3 loop: CASSVGDSLVREQYF. Here the CDR3 DNA reads TGTGCCAGCAGCGTAGGGGACAGCCTAGTACGGGAGCAGTACTTC. The whole variable domain, remainder taken from reference TRBV9 and TRBJ2-7, is DSGVTQTPKHLITATGQRVTLRCSPRSGDLSVYWYQQSLDQGLQFLIQYYNGEERAKGNILERFSAQQFPDLHSELNLSSLELGDSALYFCASSVGDSLVREQYFGPGTRLTVT.

V gene TRBV18 combines with J gene TRBJ1-5; tentatively, D is TRBD1 (5 bases). Trimming pared 2 bases from V and 6 bases from J, leaving 8 bases between. This CDR3 spans 13 amino acids. Germline V gives CDR1 KGHSH, CDR2 LQKENI. CDR3 sequence: CASSPGRGQPQHF. The CDR3 DNA reads TGTGCCAGCTCACCAGGGAGGGGTCAGCCCCAGCATTTT.

The chain carries TRBV14 and TRBJ2-7; 10 positions agree with TRBD2. Trimming removed 3 bases from V and 6 bases from J; junction bases left unmatched: 5. Germline CDR1 reads SGHDN; CDR2 reads FVKESK. The CDR3 covers 14 residues. The DNA for the CDR3 is TGTGCCAGCAGCCAGACTAGCGGGTCGAGCGAGCAGTACTTC. Translating gives CASSQTSGSSEQYF.

The chain joins TRBV28 to TRBJ2-1; D remains unclear. The CDR3 length is 12 residues. Germline V gives CDR1 MDHEN, CDR2 SYDVKM. V lost 2 bases and J 10 bases, leaving 9 bases between the germline ends. The CDR3 protein is CASSLARVEQFF. CDR3 in DNA: TGTGCCAGCAGTTTAGCTCGCGTGGAGCAGTTCTTC.

This clone came up a few times. This rearrangement joins TRBV4-3 to TRBJ1-1; no clear D. This CDR3 comprises 13 residues. The V gene lost 2 bases and the J gene lost 1 base, with 5 bases spanning the gap. Germline V lookup: CDR1 LGHNA, CDR2 YSLEER. The CDR3 spells CASSQSGNTEAFF. DNA for the CDR3: TGCGCCAGCAGCCAATCAGGGAACACTGAAGCTTTCTTT.